One and the same sample provided the 25 T cell receptor beta chains below, sequenced in a study of T cells in localized non-small cell lung cancer. Assay: immunoSEQ multiplex PCR; the TCRdb copy retains only in-frame clones and omits some. The repertoire holds tens of thousands of clones, with around 80% as singletons. The sample was peripheral blood, taken before any cancer treatment. The receptor source for this set is a male donor aged 60 or over with stage II squamous cell lung carcinoma.

This chain links TRBV19 with TRBJ1-5; TRBD1 matches 7 bases. This CDR3 is built from 14 residues. Trimming took 7 bases from V and 4 from J; bases not matched to a gene: 7. Germline V CDR1 and CDR2: LNHDA, SQIVND (reference sequence). CDR3 in amino acids: CASNRGQLNQPQHF. The CDR3 DNA follows: TGTGCCAGTAACAGGGGCCAGCTTAATCAGCCCCAGCATTTT.

This chain uses TRBV11-2 with TRBJ1-2, with D hard to call. V lost 5 bases to trimming and J lost 8 bases, with 15 bases between them. This CDR3 has 13 amino acids. Germline assignment: CDR1 SGHAT and CDR2 FQNNGV. As DNA, the CDR3 is TGTGCCAGCAGCCCCTTCGGGCAGAGCGGCTACACCTTC. Protein sequence: CASSPFGQSGYTF.

The chain carries TRBV10-3 and TRBJ1-2; 9 bases fit TRBD1. Germline loops: CDR1 ENHRY, CDR2 SYGVKD. With V trimmed by 7 bases and J by 6 bases, 12 bases remained unmatched. The CDR3 extends over 15 amino acids. The CDR3 reads CAITRDRVSFDGYTF. For the CDR3, the DNA is TGTGCCATCACTAGGGACAGGGTCTCGTTTGATGGCTACACCTTC.

This chain uses TRBV14 with TRBJ2-7; either TRBD1 or TRBD2 may supply D (5 bases each). The CDR3 runs to 14 residues. Germline CDR1 and CDR2: SGHDN and FVKESK. V was clipped by 6 bases and J by 3 bases, with 15 bases between them. CDR3 region: CASRPSRGNYEQYF. The CDR3 nucleotides read TGTGCCAGCAGACCATCTCGGGGCAACTACGAGCAGTACTTC.

This chain uses TRBV6-1 with TRBJ2-1; either TRBD1 or TRBD2 may supply D (5 bases each). This CDR3 has 14 amino acids. Trimming removed 6 bases at V and 8 bases at J, with 17 bases between. Germline V gene lookup returns CDR1 MNHNS and CDR2 SASEGT. CDR3 sequence (DNA): TGTGCCAGCAGGACATTCGGGGCATCAGATGAGCAGTTCTTC. The encoded protein is CASRTFGASDEQFF.

CDR3 region: CASSEGTVSLMNYGYTF. In DNA, the CDR3 is TGTGCCAGCAGTGAAGGGACAGTTTCATTAATGAACTATGGCTACACCTTC. The chain employs TRBV6-1 and TRBJ1-2; D is possibly TRBD1 (6 bases). The CDR3 runs to 17 residues. In germline, CDR1 is MNHNS, CDR2 SASEGT. V gave up 1 base and J gave up 2 bases, with 17 bases separating them.

This clone was counted a few times. The rearrangement joins TRBV6-5 to TRBJ1-6, with 8 bases lining up with TRBD1. The length of the CDR3 is 15 residues. Germline values: CDR1 MNHEY, CDR2 SVGAGI. V was pared by 6 bases and J by 5 bases, with 6 bases of the junction left unmatched. The CDR3 sequence: CASRRQGIDNSPLHF. The CDR3 bases are TGTGCCAGCAGAAGACAGGGGATCGATAATTCACCCCTCCACTTT.

The V gene is TRBV10-3, the J gene TRBJ2-3; TRBD2 aligns across 11 bases. There are 16 residues in the CDR3. Germline V gives CDR1 ENHRY, CDR2 SYGVKD. Trimming took 0 bases from V and 7 from J; bases not matched to a gene: 6. This chain's CDR3 is CAISESGVAGGNTQYF. In DNA, the CDR3 is TGTGCCATCAGTGAGTCAGGGGTAGCGGGGGGGAATACGCAGTATTTT.

The chain employs TRBV6-5 and TRBJ1-2; tentatively, D is TRBD1 (6 bases). Looked up from germline, CDR1 is MNHEY and CDR2 is SVGAGI. The germline V and J ends were trimmed by 8 bases and 8 bases, with 18 bases remaining between them. There are 13 residues in the CDR3. CDR3 region: CASGRVGGYGYTF. For the CDR3, the DNA is TGTGCCAGCGGCCGAGTAGGGGGATACGGCTACACCTTC.

The rearrangement uses TRBV5-4 and TRBJ2-7; a possible D gene is TRBD2 (6 bases). CDR3 size: 14 residues. Germline V gene data show CDR1 as SGHNT and CDR2 as YYREEE (reference sequence). V lost 2 bases, J lost 0 bases, and 9 bases lay in between. CDR3 in amino acids: CASSLAGRSYEQYF. For the CDR3, the DNA is TGTGCCAGCAGCTTAGCGGGCCGCTCCTACGAGCAGTACTTC.

The CDR3 nucleotides are TGTGCCAGCAGTGAAGCAAGAAGGAATGAAGCTTTCTTT. It codes for CASSEARRNEAFF. The rearrangement joins TRBV2 to TRBJ1-1; D not certain. The CDR3 spans 13 residues. The V end was cut by 0 bases, the J end by 7 bases, with 9 bases between. Per germline, CDR1 SNHLY and CDR2 FYNNEI.

The chain combines TRBV19 with TRBJ2-1, with D possibly TRBD2 on 5 matching bases. The germline V gene has CDR1 LNHDA and CDR2 SQIVND (reference sequence). The ends were cut back, 2 bases at V and 8 bases at J, with 13 bases in the middle. The CDR3 sequence is 14 residues long. The CDR3 spells CASSISQSRDEQFF. The CDR3 region has the DNA TGTGCCAGTAGTATATCCCAGTCGAGGGATGAGCAGTTCTTC.

The table lists this clone with a few counts. V is TRBV18 and J is TRBJ1-5; no reliable D call. The CDR3 spans 13 residues. Germline CDR1 KGHSH, CDR2 LQKENI. Trimming left V 5 bases short and J 6 bases short, with 11 bases between. The CDR3 DNA is TGTGCCAGCTCATCCACGGGGATTCAGCCCCAGCATTTT. Encoded protein: CASSSTGIQPQHF.

The J gene is TRBJ1-5, the V gene TRBV5-1; 7 bases align to TRBD1. The CDR3 contains 15 residues. Germline V gene lookup returns CDR1 SGHRS and CDR2 YFSETQ. V lost 4 bases, J lost 3 bases, and 7 bases stayed unmatched. In nucleotides, the CDR3 is TGCGCCAGCAGCCGAGATGGGACAGTCAATCAGCCCCAGCATTTT. Translation: CASSRDGTVNQPQHF.

In DNA form, the CDR3 reads TGCGCCAGCACCCAGGGCGGTCTAGCGGGCGTTAATGAGCAGTTCTTC. Amino acid sequence: CASTQGGLAGVNEQFF. This chain links TRBV5-1 with TRBJ2-1, with TRBD2 identical over 8 bases. V lost 6 bases to trimming and J lost 7 bases; unmatched junction nucleotides: 15. The germline V gene has CDR1 SGHRS and CDR2 YFSETQ. This CDR3 has 16 residues.

This chain uses TRBV6-1 with TRBJ1-2; TRBD1 is a possible D gene (6 bases). Trimming took 6 bases from V and 0 from J, leaving 11 bases between them. CDR3 length: 14 residues. Germline V CDR1 and CDR2: MNHNS, SASEGT. The CDR3 spells CASRLTGANYGYTF. The CDR3 bases are TGTGCCAGCAGATTGACAGGCGCTAACTATGGCTACACCTTC.

The chain has TRBV7-2 and TRBJ2-1; D ambiguous. Germline values: CDR1 SGHTA, CDR2 FQGNSA. Trimming stripped 2 bases from V and 1 base from J, with 21 bases between. The CDR3 is made up of 19 amino acids. The CDR3 DNA sequence: TGTGCCAGCAGCTTATACCCCCCCGGTGTGAGCGCTTCCTACAATGAGCAGTTCTTC. Encoded protein: CASSLYPPGVSASYNEQFF. The full variable domain, in which reference TRBV7-2 and TRBJ2-1 provide the parts outside the CDR3, is GAGVSQSPSNKVTEKGKDVELRCDPISGHTALYWYRQSLGQGLEFLIYFQGNSAPDKSGLPSDRFSAERTGGSVSTLTIQRTQQEDSAVYLCASSLYPPGVSASYNEQFFGPGTRLTVL.

This rearrangement joins TRBV5-1 to TRBJ1-4; D remains ambiguous. Trimming took off 2 bases at V and 4 bases at J, with 6 bases between the two ends. There are 13 residues in the CDR3. CDR1 and CDR2 from the germline V gene are SGHRS and YFSETQ. CDR3 protein: CASSFSDNEKLFF. DNA for the CDR3: TGCGCCAGCAGCTTTTCAGATAATGAAAAACTGTTTTTT.

CDR3 sequence reads: CAWRESSGANVLTF. The CDR3 nucleotides read TGTGCCTGGAGGGAGAGTTCTGGGGCCAACGTCCTGACTTTC. The chain joins TRBV30 to TRBJ2-6, with D hard to call. Trimming cost V 3 bases and J 1 base, with 7 bases left between them. The germline CDR1 and CDR2 sequences are GTSNPN and SVGIG (reference sequence). The CDR3 sequence is 14 residues long.

The rearrangement joins TRBV19 to TRBJ2-5; D remains unclear. The CDR3 has 14 residues. Germline-derived CDR1 and CDR2 are LNHDA and SQIVND (reference sequence). Trimming pared 3 bases from V and 1 base from J, leaving 9 bases between. The CDR3 is CASSIGAGQETQYF. The CDR3 DNA follows: TGTGCCAGTAGTATCGGTGCCGGCCAAGAGACCCAGTACTTC.

The V and J genes are TRBV27 and TRBJ2-7; 8 bases are a match to TRBD1. Germline V CDR1 and CDR2: MNHEY, SMNVEV (reference sequence). CDR3 size: 15 residues. Trimming took 10 bases from V and 4 from J; bases not matched to a gene: 15. CDR3 protein: CATGQAGGREYEQYF. CDR3 nucleotides: TGTGCCACGGGACAGGCTGGAGGGAGAGAATACGAGCAGTACTTC.

The chain carries TRBV15 and TRBJ1-1; D unclear. Trimming cost V 0 bases and J 2 bases, with 7 bases left between them. The CDR3 has 14 residues. Germline V gene sequence: CDR1 LNHNV, CDR2 YYDKDF (reference sequence). The CDR3 DNA is TGTGCCACCAGCAGAGATCTAGGTAACACTGAAGCTTTCTTT. Encoded protein: CATSRDLGNTEAFF.

This clone was seen a handful of times. The CDR3 spells CASSPNYSNQPQHF. The CDR3 DNA follows: TGTGCCAGCAGCCCGAACTATAGCAATCAGCCCCAGCATTTT. The V call is TRBV5-6, the J call TRBJ1-5; D is uncertain. The germline V and J ends were trimmed by 4 bases and 0 bases, with 8 bases remaining between them. The CDR3 is made up of 14 amino acids. Germline V CDR1 and CDR2: SGHDT, YYEEEE.

The chain uses TRBV7-9 and TRBJ2-2; D perhaps matches TRBD2 (6 bases). Germline V CDR1 and CDR2: SEHNR, FQNEAQ (reference sequence). The CDR3 covers 14 residues. Trimming cost V 1 base and J 7 bases, with 10 bases left between them. The CDR3 loop is CASSLVAGIGELFF. The CDR3 coding sequence is TGTGCCAGCAGCTTAGTGGCGGGGATCGGGGAGCTGTTTTTT.

This clone showed up just once. The V and J genes are TRBV7-3 and TRBJ2-1; a possible D gene is TRBD2 (5 bases). There are 13 residues in the CDR3. Deletions cut 1 base from V and 9 bases from J, with 10 bases between. CDR1 and CDR2 (germline): SGHTA, FQGTGA. CDR3 sequence: CASSLSLAGEQFF. The CDR3 bases are TGTGCCAGCAGCTTAAGCCTAGCAGGTGAGCAGTTCTTC. Combining the CDR3 with reference TRBV7-3 and TRBJ2-1 gives the whole variable domain GAGVSQTPSNKVTEKGKYVELRCDPISGHTALYWYRQSLGQGPEFLIYFQGTGAADDSGLPNDRFFAVRPEGSVSTLKIQRTERGDSAVYLCASSLSLAGEQFFGPGTRLTVL.